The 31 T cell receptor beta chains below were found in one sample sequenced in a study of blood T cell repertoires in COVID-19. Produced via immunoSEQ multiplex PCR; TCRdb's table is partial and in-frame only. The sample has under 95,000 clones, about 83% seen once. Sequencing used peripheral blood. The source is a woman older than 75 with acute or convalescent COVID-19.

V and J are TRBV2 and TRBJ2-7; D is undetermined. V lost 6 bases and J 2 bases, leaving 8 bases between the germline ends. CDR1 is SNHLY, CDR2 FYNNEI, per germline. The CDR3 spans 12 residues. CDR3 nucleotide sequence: TGTGCCAGCAGGGTAGACACCTACGAGCAGTACTTC. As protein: CASRVDTYEQYF.

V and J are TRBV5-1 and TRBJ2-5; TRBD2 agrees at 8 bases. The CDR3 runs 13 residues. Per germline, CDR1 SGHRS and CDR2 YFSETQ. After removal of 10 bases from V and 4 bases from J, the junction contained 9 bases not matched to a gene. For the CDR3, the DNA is TGCGCCTCCAAGCGTAGCGGGATAGAGACCCAGTACTTC. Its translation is CASKRSGIETQYF.

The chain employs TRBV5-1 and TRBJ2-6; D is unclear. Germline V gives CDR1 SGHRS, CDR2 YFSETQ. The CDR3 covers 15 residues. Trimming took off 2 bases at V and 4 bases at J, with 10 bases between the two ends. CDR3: CASSFGSLGANVLTF. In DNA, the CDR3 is TGCGCCAGCAGCTTCGGGTCCCTGGGGGCCAACGTCCTGACTTTC.

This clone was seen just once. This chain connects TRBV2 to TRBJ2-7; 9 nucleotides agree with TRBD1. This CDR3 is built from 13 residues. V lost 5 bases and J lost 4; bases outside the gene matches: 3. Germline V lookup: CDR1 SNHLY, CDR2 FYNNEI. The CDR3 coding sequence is TGTGCCAGCAGTTTAGACAGGGGGTACGAGCAGTACTTC. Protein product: CASSLDRGYEQYF.

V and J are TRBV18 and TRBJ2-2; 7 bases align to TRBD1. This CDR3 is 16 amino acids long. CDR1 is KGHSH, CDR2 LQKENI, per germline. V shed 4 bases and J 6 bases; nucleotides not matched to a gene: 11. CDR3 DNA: TGTGCCAGCTCACGGCGACAGGGCGGTGATGCCGGGGAGCTGTTTTTT. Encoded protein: CASSRRQGGDAGELFF.

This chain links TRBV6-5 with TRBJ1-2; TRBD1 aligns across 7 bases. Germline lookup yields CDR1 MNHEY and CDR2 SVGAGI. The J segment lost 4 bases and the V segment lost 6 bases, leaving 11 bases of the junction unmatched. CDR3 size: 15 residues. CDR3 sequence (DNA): TGTGCCAGCAGCGCCGCGGGACAGCAAATCTATGGCTACACCTTC. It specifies CASSAAGQQIYGYTF.

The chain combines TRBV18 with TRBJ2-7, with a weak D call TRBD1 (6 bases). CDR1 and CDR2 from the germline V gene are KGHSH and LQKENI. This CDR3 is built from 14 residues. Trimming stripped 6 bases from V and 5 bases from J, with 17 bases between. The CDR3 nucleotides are TGTGCCAGCTCTTCTAAGGGGGTAGTCGACGAGCAGTACTTC. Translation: CASSSKGVVDEQYF.

CDR3 protein: CASSFTRLAQYF. CDR3 sequence (DNA): TGTGCCAGCAGTTTTACCAGACTTGCGCAGTACTTC. This chain joins TRBV27 and TRBJ2-7; D unclear. CDR1 and CDR2 (germline): MNHEY, SMNVEV (reference sequence). This CDR3 is built from 12 residues. V lost 3 bases, J lost 9 bases, and 12 bases lay in between.

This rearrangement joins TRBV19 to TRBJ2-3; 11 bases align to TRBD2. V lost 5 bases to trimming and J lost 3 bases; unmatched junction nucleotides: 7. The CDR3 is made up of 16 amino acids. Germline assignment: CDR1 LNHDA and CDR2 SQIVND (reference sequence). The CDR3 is CASSPLAGGGTDTQYF. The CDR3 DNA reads TGTGCCAGTAGTCCCTTAGCGGGAGGGGGGACAGATACGCAGTATTTT.

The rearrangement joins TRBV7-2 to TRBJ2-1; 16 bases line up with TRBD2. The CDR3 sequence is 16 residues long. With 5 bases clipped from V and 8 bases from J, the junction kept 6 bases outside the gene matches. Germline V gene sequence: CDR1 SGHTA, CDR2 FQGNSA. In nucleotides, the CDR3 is TGTGCCAGCAGCCGGGGACTAGCGGGAGGGTTCTATGAGCAGTTCTTC. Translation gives CASSRGLAGGFYEQFF. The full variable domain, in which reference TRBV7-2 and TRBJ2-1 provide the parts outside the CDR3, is GAGVSQSPSNKVTEKGKDVELRCDPISGHTALYWYRQSLGQGLEFLIYFQGNSAPDKSGLPSDRFSAERTGGSVSTLTIQRTQQEDSAVYLCASSRGLAGGFYEQFFGPGTRLTVL.

The CDR3 is CSVEDESPYNEQFF. DNA of the CDR3: TGCAGCGTTGAAGATGAGTCACCCTACAATGAGCAGTTCTTC. The V gene is TRBV29-1, the J gene TRBJ2-1; D uncertain. CDR3 length: 14 amino acids. Deletions cut 0 bases from V and 2 bases from J, with 8 bases between. Germline CDR1 reads SQVTM; CDR2 reads ANQGSEA.

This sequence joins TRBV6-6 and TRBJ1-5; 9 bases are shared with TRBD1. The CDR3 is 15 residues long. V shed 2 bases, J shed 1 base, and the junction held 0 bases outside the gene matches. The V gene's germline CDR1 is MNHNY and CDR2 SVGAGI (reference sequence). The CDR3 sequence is CASSYGQGSNQPQHF. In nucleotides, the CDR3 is TGTGCCAGCAGTTACGGACAGGGGAGCAATCAGCCCCAGCATTTT.

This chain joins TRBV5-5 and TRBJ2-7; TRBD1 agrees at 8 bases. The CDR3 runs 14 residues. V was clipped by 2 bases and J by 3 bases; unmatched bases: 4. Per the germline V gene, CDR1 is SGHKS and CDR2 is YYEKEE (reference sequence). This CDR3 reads CASSLGQGFYEQYF. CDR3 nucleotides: TGTGCCAGCAGCTTAGGACAGGGCTTCTACGAGCAGTACTTC.

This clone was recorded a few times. CDR3 DNA sequence: TGTGCCAGCAGCCAAGATCACGCAGTTTCACCCCTCCACTTT. Translated, it gives CASSQDHAVSPLHF. This chain joins TRBV3-1 (or the pseudogene TRBV3-2) and TRBJ1-6; D remains ambiguous. Germline lookup yields CDR1 LGHDT and CDR2 YNNKEL (reference sequence). This CDR3 spans 14 amino acids. The V and J ends lost 0 bases and 9 bases respectively, with 9 bases between them.

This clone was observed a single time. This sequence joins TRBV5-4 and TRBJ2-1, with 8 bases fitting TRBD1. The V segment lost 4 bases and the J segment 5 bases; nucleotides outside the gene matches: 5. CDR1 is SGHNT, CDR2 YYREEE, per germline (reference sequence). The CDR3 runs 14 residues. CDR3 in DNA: TGTGCCAGCAGCCTAGGACAGGGCGACAATGAGCAGTTCTTC. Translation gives CASSLGQGDNEQFF.

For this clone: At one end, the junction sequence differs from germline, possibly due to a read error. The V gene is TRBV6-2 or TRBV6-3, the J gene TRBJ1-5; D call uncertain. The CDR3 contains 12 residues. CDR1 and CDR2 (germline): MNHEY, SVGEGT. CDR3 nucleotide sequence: TGTGCCAGCAGTTACGGGGTAGGCGGACTCCTTTTT. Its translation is CASSYGVGGLLF.

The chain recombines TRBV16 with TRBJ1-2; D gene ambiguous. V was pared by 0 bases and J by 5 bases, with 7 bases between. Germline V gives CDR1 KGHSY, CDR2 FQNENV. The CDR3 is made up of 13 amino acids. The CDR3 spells CASSQSTLYGYTF. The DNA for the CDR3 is TGTGCCAGCAGCCAATCGACTCTATATGGCTACACCTTC.

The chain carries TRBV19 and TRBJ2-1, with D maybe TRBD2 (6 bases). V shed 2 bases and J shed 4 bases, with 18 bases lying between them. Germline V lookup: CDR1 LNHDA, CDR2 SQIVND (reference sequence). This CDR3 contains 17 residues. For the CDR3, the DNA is TGTGCCAGTAGTATAAGGATTGGTCAGCGGGCGTACAATGAGCAGTTCTTC. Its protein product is CASSIRIGQRAYNEQFF.

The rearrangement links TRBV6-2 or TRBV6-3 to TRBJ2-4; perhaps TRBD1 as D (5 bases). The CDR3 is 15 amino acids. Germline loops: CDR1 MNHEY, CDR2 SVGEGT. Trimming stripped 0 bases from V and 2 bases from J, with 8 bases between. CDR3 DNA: TGTGCCAGCAGTTACTCTCAGGGTCCCAAAAACATTCAGTACTTC. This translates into CASSYSQGPKNIQYF.

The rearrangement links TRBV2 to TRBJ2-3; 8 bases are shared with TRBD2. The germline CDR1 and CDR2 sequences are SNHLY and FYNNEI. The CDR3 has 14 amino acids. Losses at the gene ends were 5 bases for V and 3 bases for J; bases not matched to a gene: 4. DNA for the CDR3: TGTGCCAGCAGTTTAGCGGGACTGACAGATACGCAGTATTTT. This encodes CASSLAGLTDTQYF.

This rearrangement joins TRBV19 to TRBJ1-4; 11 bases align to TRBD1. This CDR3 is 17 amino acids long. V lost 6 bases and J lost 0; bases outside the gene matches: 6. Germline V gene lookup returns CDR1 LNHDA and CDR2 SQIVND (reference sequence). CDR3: CASRTGTGGATNEKLFF. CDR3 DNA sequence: TGTGCCAGTAGAACCGGGACAGGGGGTGCAACTAATGAAAAACTGTTTTTT.

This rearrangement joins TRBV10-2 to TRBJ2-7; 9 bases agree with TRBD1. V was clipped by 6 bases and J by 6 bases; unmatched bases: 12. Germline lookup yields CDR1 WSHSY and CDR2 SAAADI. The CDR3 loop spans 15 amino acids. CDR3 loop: CASSRGDRELSEQYF. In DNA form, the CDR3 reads TGCGCCAGCAGCCGAGGGGACAGGGAGTTGTCCGAGCAGTACTTC.

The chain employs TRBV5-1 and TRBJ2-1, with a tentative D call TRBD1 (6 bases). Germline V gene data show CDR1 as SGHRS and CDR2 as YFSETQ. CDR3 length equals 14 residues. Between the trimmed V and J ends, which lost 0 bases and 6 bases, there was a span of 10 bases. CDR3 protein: CASSLGQGFNEQFF. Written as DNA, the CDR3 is TGCGCCAGCAGCTTGGGGCAGGGGTTCAATGAGCAGTTCTTC.

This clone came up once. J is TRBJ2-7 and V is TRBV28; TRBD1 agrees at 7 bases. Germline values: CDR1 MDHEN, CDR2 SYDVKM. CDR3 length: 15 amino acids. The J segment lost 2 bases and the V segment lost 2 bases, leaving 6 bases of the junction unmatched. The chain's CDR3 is CASSLGRTGAYEQYF. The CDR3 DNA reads TGTGCCAGCAGTTTAGGTCGGACAGGCGCCTACGAGCAGTACTTC.

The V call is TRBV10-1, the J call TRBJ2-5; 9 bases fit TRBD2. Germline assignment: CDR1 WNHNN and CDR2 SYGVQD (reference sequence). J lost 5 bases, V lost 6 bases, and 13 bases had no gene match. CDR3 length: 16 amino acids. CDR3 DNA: TGCGCCAGCAGGGGGGTAGCGGGAGCGCCGCGGGAGACCCAGTACTTC. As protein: CASRGVAGAPRETQYF.

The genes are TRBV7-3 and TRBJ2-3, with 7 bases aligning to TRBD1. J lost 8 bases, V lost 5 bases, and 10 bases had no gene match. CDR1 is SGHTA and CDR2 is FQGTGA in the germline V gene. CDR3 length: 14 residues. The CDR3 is CASSRDSSTGTQYF. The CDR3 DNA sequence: TGTGCCAGCAGCCGGGACAGCTCCACGGGTACGCAGTATTTT.

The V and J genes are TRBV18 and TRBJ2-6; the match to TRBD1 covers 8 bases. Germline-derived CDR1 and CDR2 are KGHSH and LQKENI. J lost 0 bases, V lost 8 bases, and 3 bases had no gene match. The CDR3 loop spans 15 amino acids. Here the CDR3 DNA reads TGTGCCAGCCAAACAGGGGGCTCTGGGGCCAACGTCCTGACTTTC. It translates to CASQTGGSGANVLTF.

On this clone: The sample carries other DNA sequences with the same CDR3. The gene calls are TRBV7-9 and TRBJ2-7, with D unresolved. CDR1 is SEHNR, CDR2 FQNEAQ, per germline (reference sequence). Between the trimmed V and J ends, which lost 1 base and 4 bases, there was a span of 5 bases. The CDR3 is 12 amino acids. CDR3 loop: CASSLVGYEQYF. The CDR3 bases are TGTGCCAGCAGCTTAGTCGGGTACGAGCAGTACTTC.

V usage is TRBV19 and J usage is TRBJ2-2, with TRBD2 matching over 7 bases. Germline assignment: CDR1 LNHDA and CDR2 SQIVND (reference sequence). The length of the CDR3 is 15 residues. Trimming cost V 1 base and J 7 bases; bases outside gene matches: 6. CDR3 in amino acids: CASSIGRTRSGELFF. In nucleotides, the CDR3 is TGTGCCAGTAGTATAGGGAGGACTAGAAGCGGGGAGCTGTTTTTT.

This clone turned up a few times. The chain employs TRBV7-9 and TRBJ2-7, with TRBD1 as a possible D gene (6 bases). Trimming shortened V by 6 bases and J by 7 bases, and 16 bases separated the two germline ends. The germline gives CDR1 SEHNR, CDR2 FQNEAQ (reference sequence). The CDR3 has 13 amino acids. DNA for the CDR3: TGTGCCAGCAGTCGGCCCAGGGGATCAGAGCAGTACTTC. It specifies CASSRPRGSEQYF.

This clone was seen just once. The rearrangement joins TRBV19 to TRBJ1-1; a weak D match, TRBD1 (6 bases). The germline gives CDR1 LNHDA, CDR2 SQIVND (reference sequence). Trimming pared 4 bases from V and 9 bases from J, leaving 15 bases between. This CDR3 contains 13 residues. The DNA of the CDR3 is TGTGCCAGTAGTAACCCGGGACAACCCCAAGCTTTCTTT. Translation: CASSNPGQPQAFF.